This paragraph reports one TCR beta chain. The antigen remains unidentified. During the collection period, no donor immune events like infections were recorded. Method: immunoSEQ multiplex PCR; TCRdb's copy keeps in-frame clones and lacks some. The sample contains around 120,000 clones, over 65% of which appear only once. This record belongs to a study of identifying expanded T cells in peripheral blood. Notes on the study in general: About 1.2 clones differed between technical replicates, versus approximately 17 and 20 over time. Variance in clone template counts between two-week samples significantly increased with total template count across all healthy donors.

CDR1 and CDR2 (germline): SGHTA, FQGNSA. The length of the CDR3 is 17 residues. Trimming removed 5 bases from V and 4 bases from J; junction bases left unmatched: 8. Sequenced material: blood. This receptor was identified in a person between 18 and 70 years old in good health. This rearrangement joins TRBV7-2 to TRBJ2-5, with 15 bases matching TRBD2. In DNA form, the CDR3 reads TGTGCCAGCAGCCTATTGGGACTAGCGGGGGGTTCAGAGACCCAGTACTTC. Translating it yields CASSLLGLAGGSETQYF. Combining the CDR3 with reference TRBV7-2 and TRBJ2-5 gives the whole variable domain GAGVSQSPSNKVTEKGKDVELRCDPISGHTALYWYRQSLGQGLEFLIYFQGNSAPDKSGLPSDRFSAERTGGSVSTLTIQRTQQEDSAVYLCASSLLGLAGGSETQYFGPGTRLLVL.